The 25 T cell receptor beta chains below come from one sample, sequenced in a study of blood T cell repertoires in COVID-19. Generated by immunoSEQ multiplex PCR, the TCRdb table keeps only in-frame clones and is missing some. The sample shows roughly 84,000 clones, roughly 75% of them seen only once. The specimen sequenced was peripheral blood. These receptors came from a woman aged 50 to 60 with acute or convalescent COVID-19.

The V and J genes are TRBV2 and TRBJ1-6; D not resolved. This CDR3 region has 15 residues. V dropped 9 bases and J dropped 7 bases, with 19 bases sitting between them. Germline V lookup: CDR1 SNHLY, CDR2 FYNNEI. CDR3 DNA sequence: TGTGCCAGTGAATCGTCGCCTGGCGGGAATTCACCCCTCCACTTT. Its protein is CASESSPGGNSPLHF.

The chain employs TRBV5-1 and TRBJ2-3; D uncertain. The CDR3 length is 15 residues. The V gene lost 0 bases and the J gene lost 5 bases, with 13 bases spanning the gap. The germline CDR1 and CDR2 sequences are SGHRS and YFSETQ. CDR3 in amino acids: CASSLGSSRGDTQYF. CDR3 coding DNA: TGCGCCAGCAGCTTGGGCAGTAGCCGCGGAGATACGCAGTATTTT.

The rearrangement joins TRBV2 to TRBJ1-5; D perhaps matches TRBD1 (5 bases). Trimming stripped 3 bases from V and 7 bases from J, with 16 bases between. The CDR3 has 15 residues. Germline V gene lookup returns CDR1 SNHLY and CDR2 FYNNEI. CDR3 sequence reads: CASSDREPNRQPQHF. DNA of the CDR3: TGTGCCAGCAGTGACAGGGAACCCAATAGGCAGCCCCAGCATTTT.

In its sample, this clone was seen a few times. The rearrangement joins TRBV7-8 to TRBJ2-7; TRBD1 is a possible D gene (5 bases). Per germline, CDR1 SGHVS and CDR2 FQNEAQ. The CDR3 has 14 residues. With 5 bases removed from V and 4 bases from J, the gap between germline ends came to 15 bases. The CDR3 sequence: CASSHDRTRYEQYF. The CDR3 DNA reads TGTGCCAGCAGCCACGACAGAACGAGGTACGAGCAGTACTTC.

This sequence joins TRBV11-1 and TRBJ2-5; D perhaps matches TRBD2 (8 bases). V lost 7 bases and J lost 4, with 19 bases in between. Germline CDR1 SGHAT, CDR2 FQDESV (reference sequence). The CDR3 totals 15 residues. CDR3 protein: CASTLTGGTAETQYF. The CDR3 region has the DNA TGTGCCAGCACCCTGACGGGGGGGACAGCAGAGACCCAGTACTTC.

This clone showed up just once. The chain joins TRBV7-2 to TRBJ2-1, with 12 bases lining up with TRBD2. The CDR3 runs to 15 residues. The J segment lost 10 bases and the V segment lost 6 bases, leaving 10 bases of the junction unmatched. The germline V gene has CDR1 SGHTA and CDR2 FQGNSA. CDR3: CASRAPSGGAREQFF. The CDR3 nucleotides read TGTGCCAGCAGGGCTCCTAGCGGGGGGGCACGGGAGCAGTTCTTC. Drawing the rest from reference TRBV7-2 and TRBJ2-1, the complete variable domain is GAGVSQSPSNKVTEKGKDVELRCDPISGHTALYWYRQSLGQGLEFLIYFQGNSAPDKSGLPSDRFSAERTGGSVSTLTIQRTQQEDSAVYLCASRAPSGGAREQFFGPGTRLTVL.

This chain joins TRBV19 and TRBJ1-1; no firm D call. The CDR3 has 13 residues. Germline CDR1 and CDR2: LNHDA and SQIVND (reference sequence). Trimming shortened V by 8 bases and J by 5 bases, and 15 bases separated the two germline ends. CDR3 in DNA: TGTGCCAGTTTGGGCTTGGAGGGTACTGAAGCTTTCTTT. Its translation is CASLGLEGTEAFF.

The CDR3, as DNA: TGTGCCAGCAGCTTAGTGGAAGGACTAGCGGGAACAGATACGCAGTATTTT. Translation gives CASSLVEGLAGTDTQYF. The rearrangement uses TRBV7-9 and TRBJ2-3, with 12 bases lining up with TRBD2. CDR1 and CDR2 from the germline V gene are SEHNR and FQNEAQ (reference sequence). CDR3 length: 17 residues. The J segment lost 3 bases and the V segment lost 1 base, leaving 5 bases of the junction unmatched.

The chain is built from TRBV27 and TRBJ1-6; tentative D call: TRBD1 (6 bases). Germline CDR1 and CDR2: MNHEY and SMNVEV (reference sequence). The CDR3 has 15 amino acids. V lost 5 bases, J lost 2 bases, and 10 bases lay in between. CDR3 coding DNA: TGTGCCAGCAGTCGTCAGGGGACCTATAATTCACCCCTCCACTTT. This codes for CASSRQGTYNSPLHF.

The chain employs TRBV11-2 and TRBJ1-1; D is undetermined. V lost 5 bases and J 5 bases, leaving 21 bases between the germline ends. The CDR3 is 16 residues long. The germline CDR1 and CDR2 sequences are SGHAT and FQNNGV. CDR3 sequence: CASSLTGRAGGTEAFF. The DNA of the CDR3 is TGTGCCAGCAGCCTCACGGGAAGGGCGGGAGGGACTGAAGCTTTCTTT.

This clone was recorded only once. The chain links TRBV5-1 to TRBJ2-5; possible D gene TRBD2, 7 bases. Deletions cut 4 bases from V and 5 bases from J, with 18 bases between. This CDR3 has 15 amino acids. Germline V CDR1 and CDR2: SGHRS, YFSETQ. The CDR3 loop reads CASSAGGGGSETQYF. The CDR3 coding sequence is TGCGCCAGCAGCGCTGGAGGGGGGGGCTCGGAGACCCAGTACTTC.

This clone was counted a few times. The chain uses TRBV3-1 (or the pseudogene TRBV3-2) and TRBJ2-2; weak D call: TRBD1 (6 bases). The CDR3 runs 16 residues. Trimming shortened V by 0 bases and J by 6 bases, and 14 bases separated the two germline ends. The germline CDR1 and CDR2 sequences are LGHDT and YNNKEL (reference sequence). CDR3 sequence: CASSQDHRGKAGELFF. The CDR3 nucleotides are TGTGCCAGCAGCCAAGATCATAGGGGGAAGGCCGGGGAGCTGTTTTTT.

The rearrangement joins TRBV18 to TRBJ2-2, with 7 bases matching TRBD1. CDR1 KGHSH and CDR2 LQKENI come from the germline V gene. The CDR3 spans 15 residues. After removal of 3 bases from V and 4 bases from J, the junction contained 5 bases not matched to a gene. The CDR3 nucleotides are TGTGCCAGCTCACCCTCGGCAGGGGGCACCGGGGAGCTGTTTTTT. Its protein is CASSPSAGGTGELFF.

This clone has only one observation. The chain joins TRBV2 to TRBJ2-1; D is perhaps TRBD2 (5 bases). V was trimmed by 10 bases and J by 7 bases, leaving 11 bases between them. Per germline, CDR1 SNHLY and CDR2 FYNNEI. The CDR3 has 11 amino acids. Here the CDR3 DNA reads TGTGCCACCTCTGGGGAGAATGAGCAGTTCTTC. Its translation: CATSGENEQFF.

The genes are TRBV19 and TRBJ1-1; D gene unclear. The germline CDR1 and CDR2 sequences are LNHDA and SQIVND (reference sequence). The CDR3 spans 13 residues. Between the trimmed V and J ends, which lost 3 bases and 0 bases, there was a span of 5 bases. The CDR3 here is CASSIGVNTEAFF. CDR3 nucleotides: TGTGCCAGTAGTATCGGAGTGAACACTGAAGCTTTCTTT.

The chain uses TRBV5-1 and TRBJ1-1; the D gene is possibly TRBD1 (5 bases). V was trimmed by 4 bases and J by 1 base, leaving 8 bases between them. CDR1 is SGHRS, CDR2 YFSETQ, per germline. CDR3 length: 13 amino acids. The CDR3 sequence: CASSDGGNTEAFF. The CDR3, as DNA: TGCGCCAGCAGCGACGGGGGGAACACTGAAGCTTTCTTT.

This chain connects TRBV5-6 to TRBJ2-1; perhaps TRBD2 as D (5 bases). V lost 0 bases and J lost 6, with 22 bases in between. Germline V gene lookup returns CDR1 SGHDT and CDR2 YYEEEE. CDR3 length: 18 residues. CDR3 loop: CASSLGETRRILTNEQFF. CDR3 in DNA: TGTGCCAGCAGCTTGGGGGAGACCAGAAGGATTCTAACCAATGAGCAGTTCTTC.

This chain uses TRBV7-2 with TRBJ2-2, with TRBD1 identical over 7 bases. The CDR3 runs to 17 residues. After removal of 2 bases from V and 5 bases from J, the junction contained 11 bases not matched to a gene. The V gene's germline CDR1 is SGHTA and CDR2 FQGNSA. The chain's CDR3 is CASSLHTSGTETGELFF. The DNA for the CDR3 is TGTGCCAGCAGCTTACATACTTCCGGGACAGAGACCGGGGAGCTGTTTTTT.

The chain couples TRBV4-2 to TRBJ1-2; D gene ambiguous. CDR1 LGHNA and CDR2 YNFKEQ come from the germline V gene. This CDR3 spans 13 amino acids. Trimming removed 0 bases from V and 6 bases from J, with 8 bases in between. CDR3 loop: CASSQEHGDGYTF. The CDR3 bases are TGTGCCAGCAGCCAAGAGCACGGGGATGGCTACACCTTC.

This clone was recorded a few times. The V and J genes are TRBV3-1 (or the pseudogene TRBV3-2) and TRBJ2-2, with TRBD1 as a possible D gene (5 bases). The CDR3 is 16 residues long. V was trimmed by 2 bases and J by 2 bases, leaving 12 bases between them. CDR1 LGHDT and CDR2 YNNKEL come from the germline V gene (reference sequence). CDR3 in DNA: TGTGCCAGCAGCCAACGACGACAGCCAAACACCGGGGAGCTGTTTTTT. Translated, it gives CASSQRRQPNTGELFF.

The rearrangement joins TRBV19 to TRBJ1-5; D not resolved. CDR1 LNHDA and CDR2 SQIVND come from the germline V gene (reference sequence). Trimming stripped 8 bases from V and 0 bases from J, with 11 bases between. The CDR3 covers 14 residues. The CDR3 DNA is TGTGCCAGTGGGCACATTAATAGCAATCAGCCCCAGCATTTT. Translated, it gives CASGHINSNQPQHF.

The J gene is TRBJ2-1, the V gene TRBV5-5, with TRBD2 matching over 11 bases. V dropped 3 bases and J dropped 10; count of bases not matched to a gene: 9. Germline CDR1 is SGHKS and CDR2 is YYEKEE (reference sequence). This CDR3 has 15 amino acids. CDR3: CASSSFSGGAGEQFF. CDR3 DNA sequence: TGTGCCAGCAGCTCCTTTAGCGGGGGGGCCGGAGAGCAGTTCTTC.

The rearrangement joins TRBV5-1 to TRBJ2-5, with 10 bases lining up with TRBD2. CDR3 size: 16 residues. Trimming at V came to 0 bases and at J to 5 bases, leaving 7 bases not matched to a gene. Germline CDR1 SGHRS, CDR2 YFSETQ. CDR3 bases: TGCGCCAGCAGCTTGGCGTCTAGCGGGGGTACCGAGACCCAGTACTTC. It is translated as CASSLASSGGTETQYF.

The chain couples TRBV11-1 to TRBJ2-1, with 8 bases identical to TRBD1. With 2 bases clipped from V and 10 bases from J, the junction kept 1 base outside the gene matches. The CDR3 consists of 12 residues. CDR1 is SGHAT, CDR2 FQDESV, per germline (reference sequence). The CDR3 protein is CASSLWDREQFF. The CDR3 DNA reads TGTGCCAGCAGCTTATGGGACAGGGAGCAGTTCTTC.

This clone came up a few times. This rearrangement joins TRBV10-3 to TRBJ2-1, with 9 bases lining up with TRBD1. Germline CDR1 is ENHRY and CDR2 is SYGVKD. J was trimmed by 4 bases and V by 7 bases; bases with no gene match: 8. The length of the CDR3 is 15 residues. CDR3 DNA: TGTGCCATCAATTCGGGACAGGGAGCTTACAATGAGCAGTTCTTC. It specifies CAINSGQGAYNEQFF.